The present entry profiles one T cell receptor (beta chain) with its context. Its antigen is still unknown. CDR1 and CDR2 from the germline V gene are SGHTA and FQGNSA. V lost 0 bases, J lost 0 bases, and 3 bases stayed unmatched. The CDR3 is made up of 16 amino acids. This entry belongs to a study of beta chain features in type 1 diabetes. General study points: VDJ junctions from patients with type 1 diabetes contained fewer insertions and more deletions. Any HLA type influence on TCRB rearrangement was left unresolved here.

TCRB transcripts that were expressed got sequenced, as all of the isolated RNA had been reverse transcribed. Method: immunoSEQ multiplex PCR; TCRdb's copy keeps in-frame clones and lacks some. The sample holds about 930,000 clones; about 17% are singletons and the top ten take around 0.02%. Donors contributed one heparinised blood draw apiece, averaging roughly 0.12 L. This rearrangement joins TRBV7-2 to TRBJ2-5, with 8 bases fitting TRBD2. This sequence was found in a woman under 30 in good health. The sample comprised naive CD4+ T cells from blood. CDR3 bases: TGTGCCAGCAGCTTAGCGTCTAGCGGGTACCAAGAGACCCAGTACTTC. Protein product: CASSLASSGYQETQYF.